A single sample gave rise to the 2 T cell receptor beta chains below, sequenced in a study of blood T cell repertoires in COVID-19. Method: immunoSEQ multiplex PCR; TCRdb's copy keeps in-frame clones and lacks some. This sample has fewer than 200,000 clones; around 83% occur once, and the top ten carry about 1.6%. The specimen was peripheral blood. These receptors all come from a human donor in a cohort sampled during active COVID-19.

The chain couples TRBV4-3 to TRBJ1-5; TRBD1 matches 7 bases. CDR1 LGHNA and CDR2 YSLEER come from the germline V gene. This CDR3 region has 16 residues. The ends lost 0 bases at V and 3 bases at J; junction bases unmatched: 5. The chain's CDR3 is CASSQDPDRANQPQHF. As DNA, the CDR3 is TGCGCCAGCAGCCAAGATCCAGACAGGGCCAATCAGCCCCAGCATTTT.

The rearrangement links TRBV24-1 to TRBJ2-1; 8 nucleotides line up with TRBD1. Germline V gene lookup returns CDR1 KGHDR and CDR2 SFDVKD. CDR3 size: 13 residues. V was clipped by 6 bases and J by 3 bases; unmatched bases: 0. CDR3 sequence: CATSTGGYNEQFF. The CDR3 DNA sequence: TGTGCCACCAGTACAGGGGGCTACAATGAGCAGTTCTTC.